These 10 T cell receptor beta chains came from one sample sequenced in a study of memory CD4+ T cells and cytomegalovirus serostatus. Single viable CD3+CD4+CD8-CD45RO+ cells were sorted as the memory CD4+ T cells. Sequencing used immunoSEQ multiplex PCR; TCRdb keeps in-frame clones, though not all of them. The sample gives approximately 46,000 clones, 77% of which show up once; 0.61% is in the top ten. Sequenced: memory CD4+ T cells from blood. The origin of the receptors is an adult in good health and CMV-seronegative.

The rearrangement links TRBV30 to TRBJ2-5, with no clear D. Germline V gene sequence: CDR1 GTSNPN, CDR2 SVGIG (reference sequence). This CDR3 has 14 residues. Trimming shortened V by 0 bases and J by 4 bases, and 12 bases separated the two germline ends. The CDR3 spells CAWSVMSTTETQYF. CDR3 nucleotides: TGTGCCTGGAGTGTGATGAGTACTACAGAGACCCAGTACTTC.

This clone was found once. The CDR3 sequence is CSVGSMQSNQPQHF. CDR3 DNA sequence: TGCAGCGTTGGGTCCATGCAGAGCAATCAGCCCCAGCATTTT. The J gene is TRBJ1-5, the V gene TRBV29-1; D uncertain. With 4 bases removed from V and 1 base from J, the gap between germline ends came to 11 bases. From germline, CDR1 is SQVTM and CDR2 ANQGSEA. The CDR3 is 14 residues long.

V is TRBV12-1 and J is TRBJ2-7; no DNA check was done on the table's D call, TRBD2. TRBV12-1 is reported as a pseudogene. The CDR3 runs to 13 residues. In DNA, the CDR3 is TGTGCCAGCAGCTTTGCCCTCCCCTACGAGCAGTACTTC. This encodes CASSFALPYEQYF.

The rearrangement uses TRBV5-1 and TRBJ1-2, with D perhaps matching TRBD1 (5 bases). The CDR3 is 13 residues long. Germline-derived CDR1 and CDR2 are SGHRS and YFSETQ. The V end was cut by 4 bases, the J end by 6 bases, with 13 bases between. CDR3 residues: CASSPTVSDGYTF. In nucleotides, the CDR3 is TGCGCCAGCAGCCCGACAGTTTCAGATGGCTACACCTTC. Variable domain in full (rest from reference TRBV5-1 and TRBJ1-2): KAGVTQTPRYLIKTRGQQVTLSCSPISGHRSVSWYQQTPGQGLQFLFEYFSETQRNKGNFPGRFSGRQFSNSRSEMNVSTLELGDSALYLCASSPTVSDGYTFGSGTRLTVV.

The V call is TRBV5-1, the J call TRBJ2-1; D may be TRBD1 (5 bases). CDR3 length: 12 residues. V gave up 4 bases and J gave up 8 bases, with 10 bases separating them. CDR1 is SGHRS and CDR2 is YFSETQ in the germline V gene. The CDR3 here is CASSAEGDEQFF. The CDR3 bases are TGCGCCAGCAGCGCCGAAGGGGATGAGCAGTTCTTC.

The chain's CDR3 is CAIRDTLNYGYTF. DNA for the CDR3: TGTGCCATCAGGGACACACTTAACTATGGCTACACCTTC. The rearrangement links TRBV10-3 to TRBJ1-2; D might be TRBD1 (5 bases). The germline V gene encodes CDR1 ENHRY and CDR2 SYGVKD. The CDR3 length is 13 residues. V lost 6 bases and J lost 1, with 9 bases in between.

The sample holds one count of this clone. The chain uses TRBV19 and TRBJ1-5, with D uncertain. CDR1 and CDR2 from the germline V gene are LNHDA and SQIVND (reference sequence). CDR3 length equals 14 residues. The ends were cut back, 3 bases at V and 6 bases at J, with 12 bases in the middle. CDR3 loop: CASSIEAVGQPQHF. The CDR3 nucleotides are TGTGCCAGTAGTATTGAGGCTGTGGGTCAGCCCCAGCATTTT. Full variable domain (rest looked up from reference TRBV19 and TRBJ1-5): DGGITQSPKYLFRKEGQNVTLSCEQNLNHDAMYWYRQDPGQGLRLIYYSQIVNDFQKGDIAEGYSVSREKKESFPLTVTSAQKNPTAFYLCASSIEAVGQPQHFGDGTRLSIL.

In DNA, the CDR3 is TGTGCCAGCAGCTTGGAGGCAGGTCCCGGCTATGGCTACACCTTC. The encoded protein is CASSLEAGPGYGYTF. The J gene is TRBJ1-2, the V gene TRBV5-5, with no clear D. V shed 0 bases and J shed 4 bases, with 13 bases lying between them. This CDR3 spans 15 amino acids. Germline V CDR1 and CDR2: SGHKS, YYEKEE (reference sequence).

This rearrangement joins TRBV2 to TRBJ1-6; D unclear. This CDR3 has 13 amino acids. Germline V lookup: CDR1 SNHLY, CDR2 FYNNEI. V was trimmed by 8 bases and J by 7 bases, leaving 12 bases between them. The CDR3, as DNA: TGTGCCAGCTTAGACGGTCGAAATTCACCCCTCCACTTT. Translated: CASLDGRNSPLHF.

V usage is TRBV27 and J usage is TRBJ1-1; 7 bases line up with TRBD1. Trimming cost V 5 bases and J 11 bases; bases outside gene matches: 11. This CDR3 region has 13 residues. CDR1 and CDR2 (germline): MNHEY, SMNVEV (reference sequence). Here the CDR3 DNA reads TGTGCCAGCAGTGCCCGACAGGGACTCGGTGCTTTCTTT. Translating it yields CASSARQGLGAFF.